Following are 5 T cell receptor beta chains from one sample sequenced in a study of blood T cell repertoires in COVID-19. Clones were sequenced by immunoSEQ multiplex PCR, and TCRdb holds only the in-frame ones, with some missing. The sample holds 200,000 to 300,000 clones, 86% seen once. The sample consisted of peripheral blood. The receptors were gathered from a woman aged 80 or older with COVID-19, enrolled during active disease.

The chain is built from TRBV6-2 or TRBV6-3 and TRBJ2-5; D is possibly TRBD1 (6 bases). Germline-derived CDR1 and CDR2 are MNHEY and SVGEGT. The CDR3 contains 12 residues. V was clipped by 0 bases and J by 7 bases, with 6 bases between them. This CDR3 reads CASSYSGGTQYF. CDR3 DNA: TGTGCCAGCAGTTACTCAGGGGGGACCCAGTACTTC.

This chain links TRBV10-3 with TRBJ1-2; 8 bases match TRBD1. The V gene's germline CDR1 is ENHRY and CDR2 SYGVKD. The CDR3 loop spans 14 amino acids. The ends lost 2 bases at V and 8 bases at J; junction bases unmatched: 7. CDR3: CAISEDDRGRGYTF. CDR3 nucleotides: TGTGCCATCAGTGAGGACGACAGGGGACGAGGCTACACCTTC.

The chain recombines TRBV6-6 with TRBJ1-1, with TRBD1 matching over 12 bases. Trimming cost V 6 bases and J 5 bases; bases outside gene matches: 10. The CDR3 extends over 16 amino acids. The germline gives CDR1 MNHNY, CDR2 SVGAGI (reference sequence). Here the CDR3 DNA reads TGTGCCAGCAGGGGACAGGGGGCCGCGAGGTGGACTGAAGCTTTCTTT. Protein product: CASRGQGAARWTEAFF.

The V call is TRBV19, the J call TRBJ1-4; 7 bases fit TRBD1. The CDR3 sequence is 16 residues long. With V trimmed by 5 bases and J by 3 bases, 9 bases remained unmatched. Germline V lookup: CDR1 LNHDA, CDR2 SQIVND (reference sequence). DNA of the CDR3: TGTGCCAGTAGTGTGGGACAGACTCTGGCTAATGAAAAACTGTTTTTT. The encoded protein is CASSVGQTLANEKLFF. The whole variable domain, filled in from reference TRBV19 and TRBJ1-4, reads DGGITQSPKYLFRKEGQNVTLSCEQNLNHDAMYWYRQDPGQGLRLIYYSQIVNDFQKGDIAEGYSVSREKKESFPLTVTSAQKNPTAFYLCASSVGQTLANEKLFFGSGTQLSVL.

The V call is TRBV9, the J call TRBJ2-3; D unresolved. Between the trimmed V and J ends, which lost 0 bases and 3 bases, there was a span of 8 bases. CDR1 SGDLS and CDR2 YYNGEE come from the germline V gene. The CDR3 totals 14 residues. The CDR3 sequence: CASSVVAVTDTQYF. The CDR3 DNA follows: TGTGCCAGCAGCGTAGTTGCGGTTACAGATACGCAGTATTTT.